A single sample is the source of the 21 T cell receptor beta chains below, sequenced in a study of cytomegalovirus exposure and HLA in healthy donors. It was with 60 Vbeta and 13 Jbeta primers that the PCR ran. Generated by immunoSEQ multiplex PCR, the TCRdb table keeps only in-frame clones and is missing some. The sample consists of some 140,000 clones, under 75% of them appearing once. Sequenced: PBMCs. Receptor source: a woman aged 40-49 years in good health and CMV-seronegative.

This clone has just a few counts. V is TRBV19 and J is TRBJ2-3; tentative D call: TRBD2 (7 bases). V lost 5 bases and J 10 bases, leaving 10 bases between the germline ends. Per germline, CDR1 LNHDA and CDR2 SQIVND (reference sequence). The CDR3 runs to 11 residues. CDR3 in DNA: TGTGCCAGTAGTCACGGGGGGCCGCAGTATTTT. This encodes CASSHGGPQYF.

The chain couples TRBV6-5 to TRBJ2-3; a weak D match, TRBD1 (5 bases). V lost 2 bases and J lost 5, with 14 bases in between. CDR3 length: 15 residues. In germline, CDR1 is MNHEY, CDR2 SVGAGI. CDR3 loop: CASSYGRASGDTQYF. DNA for the CDR3: TGTGCCAGCAGTTACGGCAGGGCTTCGGGAGATACGCAGTATTTT.

The chain couples TRBV2 to TRBJ1-6; TRBD1 might be the D (5 bases). The V end was cut by 4 bases, the J end by 5 bases, with 12 bases between. The CDR3 has 15 residues. From germline, CDR1 is SNHLY and CDR2 FYNNEI. The CDR3 sequence is CASSAQGKDNSPLHF. CDR3 in DNA: TGTGCCAGCAGTGCTCAGGGAAAGGATAATTCACCCCTCCACTTT.

This clone has only one observation. The V and J genes are TRBV6-5 and TRBJ2-7; possible D gene TRBD2, 6 bases. The CDR3 length is 13 residues. Per germline, CDR1 MNHEY and CDR2 SVGAGI. Trimming left V 5 bases short and J 3 bases short, with 11 bases between. Here the CDR3 reads CASSVGGGYEQYF. The CDR3, as DNA: TGTGCCAGCAGTGTGGGGGGTGGCTACGAGCAGTACTTC.

V is TRBV27 and J is TRBJ2-1; 7 bases match TRBD1. V was clipped by 6 bases and J by 2 bases; unmatched bases: 7. The CDR3 spans 15 residues. CDR1 and CDR2 from the germline V gene are MNHEY and SMNVEV (reference sequence). CDR3 residues: CASSSTGKTYNEQFF. The CDR3 coding sequence is TGTGCCAGCAGCTCGACAGGGAAGACCTACAATGAGCAGTTCTTC.

This clone was counted once. The rearrangement uses TRBV4-1 and TRBJ1-1; no clear D. The V end was cut by 0 bases, the J end by 5 bases, with 10 bases between. This CDR3 has 14 residues. CDR1 MGHRA and CDR2 YSYEKL come from the germline V gene. CDR3 amino acids: CASSQEEGWTEAFF. For the CDR3, the DNA is TGCGCCAGCAGCCAAGAAGAGGGATGGACTGAAGCTTTCTTT.

This clone was seen a few times. V usage is TRBV7-2 and J usage is TRBJ1-2, with D hard to call. The CDR3 has 16 residues. Deletions cut 1 base from V and 1 base from J, with 13 bases between. Germline V gene lookup returns CDR1 SGHTA and CDR2 FQGNSA. The CDR3 here is CASSLVVVGSNYGYTF. The CDR3 region has the DNA TGTGCCAGCAGCTTAGTCGTTGTGGGCAGTAACTATGGCTACACCTTC.

The V and J genes are TRBV19 and TRBJ1-2; no clear D. Germline V CDR1 and CDR2: LNHDA, SQIVND (reference sequence). Deletions cut 7 bases from V and 0 bases from J, with 9 bases between. CDR3 length: 13 amino acids. Written as DNA, the CDR3 is TGTGCCAGTAAAACTGTAGCTAACTATGGCTACACCTTC. As protein: CASKTVANYGYTF.

The V call is TRBV5-4, the J call TRBJ2-3; 8 bases match TRBD2. Trimming at V came to 1 base and at J to 6 bases, leaving 10 bases not matched to a gene. Germline lookup yields CDR1 SGHNT and CDR2 YYREEE (reference sequence). The CDR3 is 16 amino acids. The DNA for the CDR3 is TGTGCCAGCAGCTTGAACCGGGGGGGTCTCTCTGATACGCAGTATTTT. Its protein product is CASSLNRGGLSDTQYF. Supplemented by reference TRBV5-4 and TRBJ2-3, the full variable domain reads ETGVTQSPTHLIKTRGQQVTLRCSSQSGHNTVSWYQQALGQGPQFIFQYYREEENGRGNFPPRFSGLQFPNYSSELNVNALELDDSALYLCASSLNRGGLSDTQYFGPGTRLTVL.

In this sample, this clone turned up a few times. The chain employs TRBV6-1 and TRBJ2-7, with D maybe TRBD1 (6 bases). CDR1 and CDR2 (germline): MNHNS, SASEGT. Trimming stripped 3 bases from V and 2 bases from J, with 14 bases between. This CDR3 contains 15 residues. The CDR3 DNA reads as TGTGCCAGCAGTGAGCCTACAGGGATACCCTACGAGCAGTACTTC. Residues: CASSEPTGIPYEQYF.

The genes are TRBV7-9 and TRBJ2-7; 7 bases are a match to TRBD1. The CDR3 is 13 residues long. The V segment lost 2 bases and the J segment 2 bases; nucleotides outside the gene matches: 0. The germline CDR1 and CDR2 sequences are SEHNR and FQNEAQ (reference sequence). The CDR3 bases are TGTGCCAGCAGCTTAACAGGGGCCTACGAGCAGTACTTC. It encodes CASSLTGAYEQYF.

V is TRBV4-1 and J is TRBJ2-7, with 8 bases identical to TRBD1. Germline CDR1 and CDR2: MGHRA and YSYEKL. Trimming at V came to 1 base and at J to 3 bases, leaving 5 bases not matched to a gene. This CDR3 is 15 amino acids long. CDR3 residues: CASSQGTGSSYEQYF. The CDR3 DNA reads TGCGCCAGCAGCCAAGGGACAGGGAGCAGCTACGAGCAGTACTTC.

The chain joins TRBV5-1 to TRBJ1-1, with D perhaps matching TRBD1 (5 bases). The CDR3 has 15 amino acids. V lost 1 base and J lost 0, with 10 bases in between. The germline V gene has CDR1 SGHRS and CDR2 YFSETQ. CDR3 region: CASSLRDSMNTEAFF. The CDR3 region has the DNA TGCGCCAGCAGCTTGAGAGACAGCATGAACACTGAAGCTTTCTTT.

The chain couples TRBV2 to TRBJ1-1, with 9 bases lining up with TRBD1. V gave up 6 bases and J gave up 1 base; unmatched junction bases: 6. Germline values: CDR1 SNHLY, CDR2 FYNNEI. The CDR3 is 15 amino acids. CDR3 sequence reads: CASSLTGQGNTEAFF. CDR3 sequence (DNA): TGTGCCAGCAGCTTGACGGGACAGGGGAACACTGAAGCTTTCTTT.

In its sample, this clone was seen once. This chain uses TRBV5-4 with TRBJ1-1, with 8 nucleotides matching TRBD1. The trim removed 0 bases at V and 1 base at J, leaving 2 bases unmatched. Germline V gene data show CDR1 as SGHNT and CDR2 as YYREEE (reference sequence). The CDR3 spans 15 residues. Here the CDR3 reads CASSLVDRANTEAFF. In DNA, the CDR3 is TGTGCCAGCAGCTTGGTGGACAGGGCGAACACTGAAGCTTTCTTT. The whole variable domain, filled in from reference TRBV5-4 and TRBJ1-1, reads ETGVTQSPTHLIKTRGQQVTLRCSSQSGHNTVSWYQQALGQGPQFIFQYYREEENGRGNFPPRFSGLQFPNYSSELNVNALELDDSALYLCASSLVDRANTEAFFGQGTRLTVV.

This clone has just one count. The chain joins TRBV28 to TRBJ2-2; no firm D call. CDR3 length: 14 residues. CDR1 and CDR2 from the germline V gene are MDHEN and SYDVKM. Trimming cost V 9 bases and J 6 bases, with 17 bases left between them. The CDR3 DNA follows: TGTGCCAGTAGAGAATCAGGATCGCCCGGGGAGCTGTTTTTT. It specifies CASRESGSPGELFF.

This clone was recorded only once. The rearrangement uses TRBV14 and TRBJ1-4; TRBD1 aligns across 9 bases. In germline, CDR1 is SGHDN, CDR2 FVKESK. The CDR3 runs to 16 residues. Unmatched junction bases numbered 12, after V lost 5 bases and J lost 8 bases. The CDR3 coding sequence is TGTGCCAGCAGCTCCAACTACAGGGGGCCTGGAGAAAAACTGTTTTTT. Protein product: CASSSNYRGPGEKLFF.

The chain combines TRBV29-1 with TRBJ1-1; D is unclear. The CDR3 loop spans 11 amino acids. Trimming shortened V by 7 bases and J by 2 bases, and 8 bases separated the two germline ends. Germline V gene sequence: CDR1 SQVTM, CDR2 ANQGSEA. The CDR3: CSAGRNTEAFF. CDR3 nucleotide sequence: TGCAGCGCAGGTCGCAACACTGAAGCTTTCTTT.

This clone was seen more than once but under ten times. This chain joins TRBV10-3 and TRBJ2-7, with 9 nucleotides matching TRBD1. Looked up from germline, CDR1 is ENHRY and CDR2 is SYGVKD. This CDR3 has 12 residues. Unmatched junction bases numbered 6, after V lost 8 bases and J lost 7 bases. In DNA, the CDR3 is TGTGCCATCCCCGGGACAGGGTCGGAGCAGTACTTC. It is translated as CAIPGTGSEQYF.

This clone was seen a few times. This rearrangement joins TRBV6-4 to TRBJ1-1; 7 bases align to TRBD1. Losses at the gene ends were 2 bases for V and 7 bases for J; bases not matched to a gene: 1. This CDR3 has 12 amino acids. Germline V gene sequence: CDR1 MRHNA, CDR2 SNTAGT. CDR3 loop: CASSDAGGEAFF. The CDR3, as DNA: TGTGCCAGCAGTGACGCAGGGGGTGAAGCTTTCTTT.

The table lists this clone with a few counts. The genes are TRBV30 and TRBJ1-6; D is possibly TRBD1 (5 bases). The CDR3 extends over 14 amino acids. Germline V gene data show CDR1 as GTSNPN and CDR2 as SVGIG (reference sequence). Trimming pared 7 bases from V and 4 bases from J, leaving 14 bases between. The CDR3 bases are TGTGCCTCTAAGCCGGGACTGTATAATTCACCCCTCCACTTT. Translated: CASKPGLYNSPLHF. The variable domain in full, with the rest retrieved from reference TRBV30 and TRBJ1-6, is SQTIHQWPATLVQPVGSPLSLECTVEGTSNPNLYWYRQAAGRGLQLLFYSVGIGQISSEVPQNLSASRPQDRQFILSSKKLLLSDSGFYLCASKPGLYNSPLHFGNGTRLTVT.